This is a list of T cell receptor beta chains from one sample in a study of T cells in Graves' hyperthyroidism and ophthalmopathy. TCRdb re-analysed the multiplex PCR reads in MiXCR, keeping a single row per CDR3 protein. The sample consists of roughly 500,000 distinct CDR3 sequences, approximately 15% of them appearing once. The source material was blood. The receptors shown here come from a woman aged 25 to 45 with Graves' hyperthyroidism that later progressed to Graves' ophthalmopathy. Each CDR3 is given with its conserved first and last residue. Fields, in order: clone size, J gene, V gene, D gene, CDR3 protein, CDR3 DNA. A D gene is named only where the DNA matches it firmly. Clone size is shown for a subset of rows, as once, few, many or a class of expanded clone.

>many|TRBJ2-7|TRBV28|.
CASSPYKYEQYF
TGTGCCAGCAGTCCCTACAAGTACGAGCAGTACTTC
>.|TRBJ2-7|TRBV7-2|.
CASSVPTYEQYF
TGTGCCAGCAGCGTCCCCACCTACGAGCAGTACTTC
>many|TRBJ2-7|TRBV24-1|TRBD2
CATSDARGVGRIDEQYF
TGTGCCACCAGTGATGCCCGGGGGGTGGGACGGATCGACGAGCAGTACTTC
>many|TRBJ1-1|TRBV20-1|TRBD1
CSATWDSPTTEAFF
TGCAGTGCTACCTGGGACAGTCCAACCACTGAAGCTTTCTTT
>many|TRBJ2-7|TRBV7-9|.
CASSLVDSLNSEQYF
TGTGCCAGCAGCTTAGTTGACTCCCTCAACTCCGAGCAGTACTTC
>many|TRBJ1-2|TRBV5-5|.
CASSPEGGPGDYGYTF
TGTGCCAGCAGCCCGGAGGGGGGACCGGGGGACTATGGCTACACCTTC
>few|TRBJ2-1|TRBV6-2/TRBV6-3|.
CASSRFPPRNEQFF
TGTGCCAGCAGTCGGTTTCCCCCACGGAACGAGCAGTTCTTC
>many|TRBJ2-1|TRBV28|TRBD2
CASPPGGLAGGSYNEQFF
TGTGCCAGCCCACCTGGCGGGCTAGCGGGAGGCTCCTACAATGAGCAGTTCTTC
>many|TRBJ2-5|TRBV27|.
CASTGRGMETQYF
TGTGCCAGCACCGGCAGGGGTATGGAGACCCAGTACTTC
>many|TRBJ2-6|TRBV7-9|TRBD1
CASSLRGTGSSGANVLTF
TGTGCCAGCAGCCTCAGAGGGACAGGGAGCTCTGGGGCCAACGTCCTGACTTTC
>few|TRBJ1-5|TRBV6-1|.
CASSDNGGISNQPQHF
TGTGCCAGCAGTGACAACGGGGGGATAAGCAATCAGCCCCAGCATTTT
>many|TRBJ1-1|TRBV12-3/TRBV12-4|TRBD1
CASTLTGGKNTEAFF
TGTGCCAGCACCCTTACAGGGGGCAAGAACACTGAAGCTTTCTTT
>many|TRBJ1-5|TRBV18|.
CASSPQEGNQPQHF
TGTGCCAGCTCACCACAGGAGGGCAATCAGCCCCAGCATTTT
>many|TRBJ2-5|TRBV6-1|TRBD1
CASSEAGQGGETQYF
TGTGCCAGCAGTGAAGCCGGACAGGGTGGGGAGACCCAGTACTTC
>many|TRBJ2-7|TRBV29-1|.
CSVAQAQSEQYF
TGCAGCGTTGCCCAGGCCCAATCCGAGCAGTACTTC
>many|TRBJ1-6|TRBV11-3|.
CASSITGYGSPLHF
TGTGCCAGCAGCATTACAGGGTACGGTTCACCCCTCCACTTT
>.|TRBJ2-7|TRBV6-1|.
CASRTTDEFEQYF
TGTGCCAGCAGGACCACCGACGAATTCGAGCAGTACTTC